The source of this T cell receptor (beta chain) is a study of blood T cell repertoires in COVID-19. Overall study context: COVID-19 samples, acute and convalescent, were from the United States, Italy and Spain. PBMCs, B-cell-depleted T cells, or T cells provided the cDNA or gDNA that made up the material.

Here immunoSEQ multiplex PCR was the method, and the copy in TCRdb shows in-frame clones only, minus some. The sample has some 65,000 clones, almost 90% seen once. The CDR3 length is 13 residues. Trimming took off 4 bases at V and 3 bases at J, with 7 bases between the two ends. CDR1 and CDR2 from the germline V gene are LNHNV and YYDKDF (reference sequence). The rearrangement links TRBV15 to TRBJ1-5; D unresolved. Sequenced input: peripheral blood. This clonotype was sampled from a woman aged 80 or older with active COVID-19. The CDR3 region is CATSNSLNQPQHF. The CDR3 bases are TGTGCCACCAGCAACAGCCTCAATCAGCCCCAGCATTTT. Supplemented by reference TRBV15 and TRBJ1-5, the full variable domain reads DAMVIQNPRYQVTQFGKPVTLSCSQTLNHNVMYWYQQKSSQAPKLLFHYYDKDFNNEADTPDNFQSRRPNTSFCFLDIRSPGLGDTAMYLCATSNSLNQPQHFGDGTRLSIL.